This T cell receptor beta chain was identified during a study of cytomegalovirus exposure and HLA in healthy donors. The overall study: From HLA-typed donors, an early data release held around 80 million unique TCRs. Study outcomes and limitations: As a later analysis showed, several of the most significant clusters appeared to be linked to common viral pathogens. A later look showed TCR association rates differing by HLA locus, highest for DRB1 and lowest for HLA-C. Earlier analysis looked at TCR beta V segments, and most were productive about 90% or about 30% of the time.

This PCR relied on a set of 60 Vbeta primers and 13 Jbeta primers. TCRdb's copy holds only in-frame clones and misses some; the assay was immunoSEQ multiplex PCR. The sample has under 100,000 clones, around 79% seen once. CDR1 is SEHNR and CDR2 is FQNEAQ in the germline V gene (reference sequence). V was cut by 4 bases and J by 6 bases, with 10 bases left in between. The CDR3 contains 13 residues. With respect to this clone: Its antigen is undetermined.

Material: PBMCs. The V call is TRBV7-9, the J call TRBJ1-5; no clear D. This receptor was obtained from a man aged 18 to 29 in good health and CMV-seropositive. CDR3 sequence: CASSYSSGQPQHF. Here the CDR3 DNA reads TGTGCCAGCAGCTACTCTTCGGGTCAGCCCCAGCATTTT.